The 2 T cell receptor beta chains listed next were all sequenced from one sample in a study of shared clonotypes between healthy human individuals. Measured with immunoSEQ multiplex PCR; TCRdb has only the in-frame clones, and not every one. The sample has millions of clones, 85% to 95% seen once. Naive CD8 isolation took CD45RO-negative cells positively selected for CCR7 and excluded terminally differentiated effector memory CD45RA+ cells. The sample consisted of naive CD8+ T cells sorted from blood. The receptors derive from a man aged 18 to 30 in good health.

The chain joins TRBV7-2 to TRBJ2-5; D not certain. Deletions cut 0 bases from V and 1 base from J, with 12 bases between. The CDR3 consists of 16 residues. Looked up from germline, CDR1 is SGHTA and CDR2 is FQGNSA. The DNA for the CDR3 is TGTGCCAGCAGCTTAGCTATGACGGTCAGCCAAGAGACCCAGTACTTC. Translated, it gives CASSLAMTVSQETQYF.

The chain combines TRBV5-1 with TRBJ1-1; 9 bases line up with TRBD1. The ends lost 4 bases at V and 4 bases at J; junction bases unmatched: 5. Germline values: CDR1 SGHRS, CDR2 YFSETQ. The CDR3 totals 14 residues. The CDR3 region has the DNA TGCGCCAGCAGCGACAGGGGGGGAGTCACTGAAGCTTTCTTT. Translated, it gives CASSDRGGVTEAFF.